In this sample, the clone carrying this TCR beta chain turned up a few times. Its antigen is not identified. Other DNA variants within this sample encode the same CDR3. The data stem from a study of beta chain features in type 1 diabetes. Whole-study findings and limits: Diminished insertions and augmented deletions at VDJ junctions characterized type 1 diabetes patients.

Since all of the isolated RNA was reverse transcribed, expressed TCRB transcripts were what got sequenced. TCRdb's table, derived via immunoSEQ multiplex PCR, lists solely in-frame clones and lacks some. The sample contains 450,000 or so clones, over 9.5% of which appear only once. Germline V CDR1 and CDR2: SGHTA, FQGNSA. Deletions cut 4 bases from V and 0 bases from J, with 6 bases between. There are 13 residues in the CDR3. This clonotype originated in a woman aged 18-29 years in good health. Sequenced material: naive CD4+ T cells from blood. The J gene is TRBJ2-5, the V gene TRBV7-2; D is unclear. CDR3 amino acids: CASSSSYQETQYF. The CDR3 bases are TGTGCCAGCAGCTCCTCGTACCAAGAGACCCAGTACTTC.